This paragraph reports one T cell receptor (beta chain). In germline, CDR1 is SGHRS, CDR2 YFSETQ. Trimming at V came to 4 bases and at J to 4 bases, leaving 18 bases not matched to a gene. This CDR3 spans 19 amino acids. The data were produced by immunoSEQ multiplex PCR, yet TCRdb's version contains in-frame clones alone and is incomplete. The table records approximately 130,000 clones, about 83% of them present only once. This record comes from a study of blood T cell repertoires in COVID-19. Sequencing used peripheral blood. This TCR derives from a human donor in a cohort sampled during active COVID-19. This chain joins TRBV5-1 and TRBJ2-1, with 9 bases lining up with TRBD2. The DNA for the CDR3 is TGCGCCAGCAGCGGGGGGGCCCCTAGCGGGGTGAGGGTTTACAATGAGCAGTTCTTC. Its translation is CASSGGAPSGVRVYNEQFF.